This T cell receptor beta chain originates from a study of T cell responses to AZD1222 COVID-19 vaccine. CDR3 size: 14 residues. Sequencing was performed with immunoSEQ multiplex PCR; in TCRdb, only in-frame clones are kept and a portion is missing. The table records some 170,000 clones, over 80% of them present only once. This clone was observed a single time. The antigen remains undetermined. Findings of the study overall: Most donors were white British and more were female, and clonal diversity was possibly underestimated. Reports indicate that nearly half of spike-specific TCRs are directed at unmutated variant regions. Among those given AZD1222, only 6 or 7 were seropositive at baseline.

This rearrangement joins TRBV21-1 to TRBJ1-6; the D segment call TRBD1 is taken from the table without a DNA check. TRBV21-1 is flagged as a pseudogene. Sequenced material: peripheral blood, taken 28 days after the second dose of the MenACWY control vaccine. This TCR came from an adult who received the MenACWY meningococcal vaccine as a control. CDR3 sequence (DNA): TGTGCCAGCAGAAGGACAGGAAGGAATTCACCCCTCCACTTT. Residues: CASRRTGRNSPLHF.